This entry lists 22 T cell receptor beta chains sequenced from one sample in a study of blood T cell repertoires in COVID-19. Produced via immunoSEQ multiplex PCR; TCRdb's table is partial and in-frame only. The table lists hundreds of thousands of clones, over 75% of them singletons. The sequencing sample was made of peripheral blood. The source is a human donor in a cohort sampled during active COVID-19.

The chain has TRBV27 and TRBJ2-3; 8 bases map to TRBD2. Germline V gene data show CDR1 as MNHEY and CDR2 as SMNVEV (reference sequence). The length of the CDR3 is 15 residues. J gave up 1 base and V 5 bases, and 5 bases lay outside the gene matches. CDR3 in amino acids: CASSRQLAGTDTQYF. In nucleotides, the CDR3 is TGTGCCAGCAGTCGCCAACTAGCGGGCACAGATACGCAGTATTTT.

This CDR3 is CASTYVAGARTQYF. As DNA, the CDR3 is TGTGCCAGCACCTATGTAGCGGGAGCCCGGACCCAGTACTTC. The chain recombines TRBV6-6 with TRBJ2-5; 9 positions agree with TRBD2. Germline V gene lookup returns CDR1 MNHNY and CDR2 SVGAGI (reference sequence). The CDR3 length is 14 residues. V lost 7 bases to trimming and J lost 7 bases; unmatched junction nucleotides: 10.

The chain joins TRBV15 to TRBJ2-7; the match to TRBD1 covers 8 bases. The CDR3 consists of 18 residues. The germline V gene has CDR1 LNHNV and CDR2 YYDKDF (reference sequence). Trimming took 2 bases from V and 5 from J; bases not matched to a gene: 17. The CDR3 nucleotides are TGTGCCACCAGCAGAATACCCACTTGGGAGACAGGGGTCAACGAGCAGTACTTC. This gives the protein CATSRIPTWETGVNEQYF.

The chain links TRBV3-1 (or the pseudogene TRBV3-2) to TRBJ2-5; 9 nucleotides agree with TRBD2. CDR3 size: 16 residues. The ends lost 3 bases at V and 3 bases at J; junction bases unmatched: 8. The germline V gene encodes CDR1 LGHDT and CDR2 YNNKEL (reference sequence). The CDR3 DNA is TGTGCCAGCAGCCATTGGGGGGCGGGAGGGGAAGAGACCCAGTACTTC. Translation: CASSHWGAGGEETQYF.

This clone was counted between two and nine times. The chain carries TRBV7-8 and TRBJ2-6, with 13 positions matching TRBD2. The ends lost 3 bases at V and 0 bases at J; junction bases unmatched: 8. This CDR3 region has 20 residues. Looked up from germline, CDR1 is SGHVS and CDR2 is FQNEAQ. The CDR3 reads CASSFPLTSGRASGANVLTF. The CDR3, as DNA: TGTGCCAGCAGCTTCCCCCTTACTAGCGGGAGGGCCTCTGGGGCCAACGTCCTGACTTTC.

This chain links TRBV7-6 with TRBJ2-3; possible D gene TRBD1, 6 bases. Per germline, CDR1 SGHVS and CDR2 FNYEAQ. Trimming shortened V by 2 bases and J by 3 bases, and 12 bases separated the two germline ends. The CDR3 consists of 15 residues. CDR3: CASSLITGWTDTQYF. For the CDR3, the DNA is TGTGCCAGCAGCTTAATAACAGGGTGGACAGATACGCAGTATTTT.

This sequence joins TRBV4-2 and TRBJ2-7, with 7 positions matching TRBD1. CDR1 and CDR2 (germline): LGHNA, YNFKEQ. This CDR3 contains 16 residues. With V trimmed by 4 bases and J by 4 bases, 13 bases remained unmatched. The DNA for the CDR3 is TGTGCCAGCAGCCCCTTCGCGACAGGGTTCTTATACGAGCAGTACTTC. It encodes CASSPFATGFLYEQYF.

The CDR3 is CASRRTGIENSPLHF. The DNA of the CDR3 is TGTGCCAGTAGGAGGACAGGCATCGAGAATTCACCCCTCCACTTT. This chain joins TRBV19 and TRBJ1-6, with 7 bases matching TRBD1. J gave up 7 bases and V 6 bases, and 9 bases lay outside the gene matches. This CDR3 has 15 amino acids. CDR1 and CDR2 (germline): LNHDA, SQIVND (reference sequence). Based on the CDR3 plus reference TRBV19 and TRBJ1-6, the full variable domain is DGGITQSPKYLFRKEGQNVTLSCEQNLNHDAMYWYRQDPGQGLRLIYYSQIVNDFQKGDIAEGYSVSREKKESFPLTVTSAQKNPTAFYLCASRRTGIENSPLHFGNGTRLTVT.

The V call is TRBV5-1, the J call TRBJ2-1; 12 bases align to TRBD2. The CDR3 sequence is 17 residues long. Trimming cost V 2 bases and J 6 bases; bases outside gene matches: 9. Germline CDR1 SGHRS, CDR2 YFSETQ. The CDR3 bases are TGCGCCAGCAGCTTATCTGCTAGCGGGAGGGTACCCAATGAGCAGTTCTTC. Protein: CASSLSASGRVPNEQFF.

The genes are TRBV9 and TRBJ1-2; D is perhaps TRBD1 (5 bases). Germline V lookup: CDR1 SGDLS, CDR2 YYNGEE. The CDR3 loop spans 14 amino acids. V was clipped by 3 bases and J by 6 bases, with 15 bases between them. CDR3 nucleotides: TGTGCCAGCAGCGCAAACCGGGGGTATAATGGCTACACCTTC. Its translation is CASSANRGYNGYTF.

This clone was observed a handful of times. The rearrangement uses TRBV27 and TRBJ2-3; 13 nucleotides match TRBD2. CDR3 length equals 16 residues. J lost 10 bases, V lost 0 bases, and 7 bases had no gene match. CDR1 MNHEY and CDR2 SMNVEV come from the germline V gene (reference sequence). The CDR3 DNA is TGTGCCAGCAGTTTATCTGGACTAGCGGGAGTCCTATCGCAGTATTTT. Translating it yields CASSLSGLAGVLSQYF.

This chain links TRBV6-5 with TRBJ1-1, with D hard to call. This CDR3 is 14 amino acids long. Per the germline V gene, CDR1 is MNHEY and CDR2 is SVGAGI. Trimming took 7 bases from V and 3 from J, leaving 15 bases between them. The chain's CDR3 is CASIFEGWDTEAFF. CDR3 bases: TGTGCCAGCATTTTCGAGGGTTGGGACACTGAAGCTTTCTTT.

This clone came up once. The chain employs TRBV20-1 and TRBJ2-3; 9 positions match TRBD2. Germline values: CDR1 DFQATT, CDR2 SNEGSKA (reference sequence). Trimming at V came to 3 bases and at J to 4 bases, leaving 5 bases not matched to a gene. This CDR3 is built from 14 residues. The CDR3 nucleotides read TGCAGTGCTAGTTGGCGGGAGGGAGCAGATACGCAGTATTTT. Translated: CSASWREGADTQYF.

V gene TRBV9 combines with J gene TRBJ2-7; TRBD1 is a possible D gene (6 bases). Per the germline V gene, CDR1 is SGDLS and CDR2 is YYNGEE. The V gene lost 0 bases and the J gene lost 2 bases, with 6 bases spanning the gap. The CDR3 covers 13 residues. Written as DNA, the CDR3 is TGTGCCAGCAGCGTAGCAGGGGCCTACGAGCAGTACTTC. It encodes CASSVAGAYEQYF.

CDR3 coding DNA: TGTGCCATCCTCGTAACCCAACAACACAGGGTATTAGGCTACACCTTC. It translates to CAILVTQQHRVLGYTF. The rearrangement joins TRBV27 to TRBJ1-2, with TRBD1 as a possible D gene (6 bases). There are 16 residues in the CDR3. Deletions cut 10 bases from V and 8 bases from J, with 29 bases between. CDR1 and CDR2 from the germline V gene are MNHEY and SMNVEV (reference sequence).

This clone appeared a few times. The rearrangement joins TRBV19 to TRBJ1-5, with 8 bases that match TRBD1. Per the germline V gene, CDR1 is LNHDA and CDR2 is SQIVND (reference sequence). V shed 6 bases and J 7 bases; nucleotides not matched to a gene: 11. The CDR3 consists of 15 residues. This chain's CDR3 is CASSRGGQGGQPQHF. CDR3 DNA: TGTGCCAGTAGCAGGGGCGGACAGGGCGGGCAGCCCCAGCATTTT.

The V call is TRBV27, the J call TRBJ2-1; 7 nucleotides align to TRBD2. This CDR3 contains 15 residues. The trim removed 5 bases at V and 2 bases at J, leaving 6 bases unmatched. Looked up from germline, CDR1 is MNHEY and CDR2 is SMNVEV (reference sequence). CDR3 sequence: CASSKSGATYNEQFF. The CDR3 DNA follows: TGTGCCAGCAGTAAGAGCGGGGCAACCTACAATGAGCAGTTCTTC.

In this sample, this clone turned up once. The chain is built from TRBV28 and TRBJ2-7, with 7 bases fitting TRBD1. The CDR3 sequence is 15 residues long. With V trimmed by 0 bases and J by 4 bases, 6 bases remained unmatched. Per germline, CDR1 MDHEN and CDR2 SYDVKM. The CDR3: CASSLWGTATYEQYF. The DNA for the CDR3 is TGTGCCAGCAGTTTATGGGGGACAGCGACGTACGAGCAGTACTTC. The variable domain in full, with the rest retrieved from reference TRBV28 and TRBJ2-7, is DVKVTQSSRYLVKRTGEKVFLECVQDMDHENMFWYRQDPGLGLRLIYFSYDVKMKEKGDIPEGYSVSREKKERFSLILESASTNQTSMYLCASSLWGTATYEQYFGPGTRLTVT.

CDR3 coding DNA: TGTGCCAGCAGCCAACTGGACAGACCCAGAACTAATGAAAAACTGTTTTTT. As protein: CASSQLDRPRTNEKLFF. This chain uses TRBV11-2 with TRBJ1-4; maybe TRBD1 (6 bases). V gave up 5 bases and J gave up 1 base, with 17 bases separating them. The CDR3 runs to 17 residues. CDR1 SGHAT and CDR2 FQNNGV come from the germline V gene.

The chain is built from TRBV19 and TRBJ2-7; 11 bases map to TRBD1. The V segment lost 5 bases and the J segment 3 bases; nucleotides outside the gene matches: 6. CDR3 length: 15 residues. Germline CDR1 is LNHDA and CDR2 is SQIVND (reference sequence). The CDR3 loop is CASSLRDRGIYEQYF. In DNA form, the CDR3 reads TGTGCCAGTAGTCTACGGGACAGGGGGATCTACGAGCAGTACTTC. Using reference TRBV19 and TRBJ2-7 for the parts outside the CDR3, the full variable domain is DGGITQSPKYLFRKEGQNVTLSCEQNLNHDAMYWYRQDPGQGLRLIYYSQIVNDFQKGDIAEGYSVSREKKESFPLTVTSAQKNPTAFYLCASSLRDRGIYEQYFGPGTRLTVT.

This rearrangement joins TRBV6-5 to TRBJ1-6, with TRBD1 as a possible D gene (6 bases). Deletions cut 0 bases from V and 6 bases from J, with 9 bases between. Germline V gene data show CDR1 as MNHEY and CDR2 as SVGAGI. This CDR3 comprises 15 residues. CDR3: CASSYSSRGNSPLHF. CDR3 DNA: TGTGCCAGCAGTTACTCGAGCAGGGGTAATTCACCCCTCCACTTT.

The rearrangement joins TRBV6-1 to TRBJ2-3; no definite D call. This CDR3 spans 13 amino acids. The germline CDR1 and CDR2 sequences are MNHNS and SASEGT. V gave up 2 bases and J gave up 6 bases, with 9 bases separating them. CDR3 DNA sequence: TGTGCCAGCAGTGAAAATCTGAGGGATACGCAGTATTTT. This sequence encodes CASSENLRDTQYF.